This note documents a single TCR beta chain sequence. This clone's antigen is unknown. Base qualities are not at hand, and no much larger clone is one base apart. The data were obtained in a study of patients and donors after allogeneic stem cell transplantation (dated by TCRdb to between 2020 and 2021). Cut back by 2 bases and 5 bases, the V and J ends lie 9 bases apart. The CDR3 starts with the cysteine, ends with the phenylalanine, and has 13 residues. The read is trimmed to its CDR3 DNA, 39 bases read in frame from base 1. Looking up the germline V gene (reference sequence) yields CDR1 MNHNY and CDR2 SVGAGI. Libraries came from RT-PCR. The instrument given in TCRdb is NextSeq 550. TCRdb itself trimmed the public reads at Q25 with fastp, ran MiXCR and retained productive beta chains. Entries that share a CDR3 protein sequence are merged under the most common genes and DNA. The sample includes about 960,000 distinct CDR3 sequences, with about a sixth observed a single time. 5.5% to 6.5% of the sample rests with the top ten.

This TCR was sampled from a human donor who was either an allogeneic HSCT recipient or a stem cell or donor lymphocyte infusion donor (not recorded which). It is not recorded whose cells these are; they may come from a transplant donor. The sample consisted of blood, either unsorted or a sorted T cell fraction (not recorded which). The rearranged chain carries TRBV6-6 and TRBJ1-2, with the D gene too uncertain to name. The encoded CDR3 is CASSYGPVYGYTF. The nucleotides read TGTGCCAGCAGTTACGGGCCAGTGTATGGCTACACCTTC.